What follows are 3 T cell receptor beta chains derived from one specimen sequenced in a study of blood T cells in healthy people across ages. A second PCR of roughly 7 to 11 cycles used a sample-barcoded 5' primer and a J-beta primer mix. TCRdb re-derived calls from the 5' RACE reads in MiXCR, one entry per CDR3 protein. The data contain 1,800,000 or so distinct CDR3 sequences, roughly 43% of them singletons. The specimen sequenced was blood. The receptors here all came from a human donor in good health.

This chain connects TRBV28 to TRBJ1-5; D is perhaps TRBD1 (6 bases). The CDR3 consists of 15 residues. CDR1 is MDHEN, CDR2 SYDVKM, per germline. V lost 5 bases and J lost 7, with 18 bases in between. The chain's CDR3 is CASSTQGRGGQPQHF. Written as DNA, the CDR3 is TGTGCCAGCAGTACTCAGGGGAGGGGTGGACAGCCCCAGCATTTT. The whole variable domain, filled in from reference TRBV28 and TRBJ1-5, reads DVKVTQSSRYLVKRTGEKVFLECVQDMDHENMFWYRQDPGLGLRLIYFSYDVKMKEKGDIPEGYSVSREKKERFSLILESASTNQTSMYLCASSTQGRGGQPQHFGDGTRLSIL.

A few counts support this clonotype. The V call is TRBV20-1, the J call TRBJ2-3, with 9 bases that match TRBD2. The CDR3 is 15 residues long. The germline CDR1 and CDR2 sequences are DFQATT and SNEGSKA (reference sequence). V lost 1 base to trimming and J lost 6 bases; unmatched junction nucleotides: 8. The CDR3: CSARVSSGARDTQYF. The CDR3 DNA reads TGCAGTGCTAGAGTATCTAGCGGGGCCAGGGATACGCAGTATTTT.

This chain links TRBV5-1 with TRBJ2-5; 7 bases align to TRBD1. The J call may not be correct, given that the DNA end is closer to TRBJ2-7. Germline V gives CDR1 SGHRS, CDR2 YFSETQ. This CDR3 is built from 15 residues. CDR3 region: CASSAAGTVSYEQYF. CDR3 DNA: TGCGCCAGCAGCGCCGCCGGGACAGTTTCTTACGAGCAGTACTTC.